This TCR beta chain derives from a study of blood T cell repertoires in COVID-19. Profiling relied on immunoSEQ multiplex PCR, and the TCRdb table lists in-frame clones only, not all of them. The table has some 47,000 clones, 80% to 90% seen once. This CDR3 is built from 17 residues. Unmatched junction bases numbered 9, after V lost 1 base and J lost 4 bases. Germline assignment: CDR1 SGDLS and CDR2 YYNGEE. The chain uses TRBV9 and TRBJ1-3, with 9 bases aligning to TRBD1. The TCR comes from a man aged 60 to 69 with active COVID-19. Specimen: peripheral blood. The CDR3 DNA follows: TGTGCCAGCAGCGTAACAGGGGGCTCGACGCTCGGAAACACCATATATTTT. Amino acid sequence: CASSVTGGSTLGNTIYF.